This T cell receptor beta chain was recorded in a study of blood T cells in healthy people across ages. General study points: Donor CMV infection status was unknown, possibly confounding age-related changes in expanded clonotypes. TCR beta diversity per million T cells fell roughly linearly with age. TCR beta diversity correlated strongly with naive T cell percentage. Investigators viewed diversity estimates from one million T cells as underestimates, the study reported.

Details on this clonotype: Its antigen is as yet unknown.

A second roughly 6 to 12 cycle PCR used barcoded and J-beta primers. TCRdb recomputed calls from the 5' RACE reads with MiXCR, one row per CDR3 protein. There are hundreds of thousands of distinct CDR3 sequences in the sample; approximately 53% occur only once, and about 42% lies in the top ten. Sequencing used blood. This TCR derives from a man older than 75 in good health.

CDR3 region: CASRGTFVYEQYF. The DNA of the CDR3 is TGTGCCAGCAGGGGGACTTTTGTGTACGAGCAGTACTTC. This chain uses TRBV28 with TRBJ2-5; D possibly corresponds to TRBD2 (6 bases). The DNA matches TRBJ2-7 better at its end, which makes the J call doubtful. Germline CDR1 and CDR2: MDHEN and SYDVKM. The CDR3 totals 13 residues.